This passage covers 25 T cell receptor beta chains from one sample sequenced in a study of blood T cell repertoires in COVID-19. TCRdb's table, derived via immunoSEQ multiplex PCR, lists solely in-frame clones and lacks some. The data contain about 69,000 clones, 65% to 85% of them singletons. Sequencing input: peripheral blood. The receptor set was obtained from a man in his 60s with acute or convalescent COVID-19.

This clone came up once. CDR3 in amino acids: CASSPWTDQRHSPLHF. For the CDR3, the DNA is TGTGCCAGTAGCCCCTGGACAGACCAGAGGCATTCACCCCTCCACTTT. This chain connects TRBV19 to TRBJ1-6; maybe TRBD1 (6 bases). The V end was cut by 6 bases, the J end by 8 bases, with 20 bases between. In germline, CDR1 is LNHDA, CDR2 SQIVND (reference sequence). The CDR3 is 16 amino acids.

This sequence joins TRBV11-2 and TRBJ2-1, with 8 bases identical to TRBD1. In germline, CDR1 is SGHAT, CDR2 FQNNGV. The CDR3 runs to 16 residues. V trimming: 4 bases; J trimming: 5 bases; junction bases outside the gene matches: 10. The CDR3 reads CASSSRQGRLNNEQFF. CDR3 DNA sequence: TGTGCCAGCAGCTCTAGACAGGGGCGACTCAACAATGAGCAGTTCTTC.

The CDR3 loop reads CATSDRVAGATTDTQYF. The CDR3 DNA follows: TGTGCCACCAGTGATCGGGTAGCGGGGGCCACCACAGATACGCAGTATTTT. This chain links TRBV24-1 with TRBJ2-3; 9 bases line up with TRBD2. CDR1 KGHDR and CDR2 SFDVKD come from the germline V gene. This CDR3 spans 17 amino acids. The trim removed 3 bases at V and 2 bases at J, leaving 8 bases unmatched.

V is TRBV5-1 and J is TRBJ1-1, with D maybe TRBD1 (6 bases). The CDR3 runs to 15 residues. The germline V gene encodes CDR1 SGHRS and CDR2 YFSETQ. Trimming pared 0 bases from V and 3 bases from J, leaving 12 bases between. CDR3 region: CASSLGLGAYTEAFF. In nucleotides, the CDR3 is TGCGCCAGCAGCTTGGGTCTGGGGGCATACACTGAAGCTTTCTTT.

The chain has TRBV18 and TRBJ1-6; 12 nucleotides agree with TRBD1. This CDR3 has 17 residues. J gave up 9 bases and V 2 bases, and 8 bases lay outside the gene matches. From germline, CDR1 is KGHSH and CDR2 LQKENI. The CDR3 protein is CASSPVGQGARPSPLHF. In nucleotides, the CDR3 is TGTGCCAGCTCACCAGTGGGACAGGGGGCGAGGCCTTCACCCCTCCACTTT. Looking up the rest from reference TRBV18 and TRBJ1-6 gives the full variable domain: NAGVMQNPRHLVRRRGQEARLRCSPMKGHSHVYWYRQLPEEGLKFMVYLQKENIIDESGMPKERFSAEFPKEGPSILRIQQVVRGDSAAYFCASSPVGQGARPSPLHFGNGTRLTVT.

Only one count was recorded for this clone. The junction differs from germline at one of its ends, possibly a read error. CDR3 in amino acids: CASSLAGTGVYGYTF. As DNA, the CDR3 is TGTGCCAGCAGCCTAGCCGGGACAGGGGTTTATGGCTACACCTTC. The gene calls are TRBV7-2 and TRBJ1-2; 10 positions agree with TRBD1. The CDR3 loop spans 15 amino acids. Germline V CDR1 and CDR2: SGHTA, FQGNSA. Variable domain in full (rest from reference TRBV7-2 and TRBJ1-2): GAGVSQSPSNKVTEKGKDVELRCDPISGHTALYWYRQSLGQGLEFLIYFQGNSAPDKSGLPSDRFSAERTGGSVSTLTIQRTQQEDSAVYLCASSLAGTGVYGYTFGSGTRLTVV.

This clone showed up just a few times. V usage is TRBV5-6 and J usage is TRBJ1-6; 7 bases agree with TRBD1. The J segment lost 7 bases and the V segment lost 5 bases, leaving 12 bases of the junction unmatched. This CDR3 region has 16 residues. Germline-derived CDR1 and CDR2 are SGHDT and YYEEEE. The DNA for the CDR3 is TGTGCCAGCAGGCACCGGCAAGGGACAGTAAATTCACCCCTCCACTTT. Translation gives CASRHRQGTVNSPLHF. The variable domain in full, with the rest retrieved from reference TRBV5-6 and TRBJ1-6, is DAGVTQSPTHLIKTRGQQVTLRCSPKSGHDTVSWYQQALGQGPQFIFQYYEEEERQRGNFPDRFSGHQFPNYSSELNVNALLLGDSALYLCASRHRQGTVNSPLHFGNGTRLTVT.

CDR3 sequence reads: CASSHHTGTGGRWGNTIYF. In DNA form, the CDR3 reads TGTGCCAGCAGCCATCATACCGGGACAGGGGGGAGATGGGGAAACACCATATATTTT. The V and J genes are TRBV7-6 and TRBJ1-3; 11 bases are a match to TRBD1. J lost 4 bases, V lost 5 bases, and 16 bases had no gene match. CDR1 is SGHVS, CDR2 FNYEAQ, per germline. The CDR3 extends over 19 amino acids.

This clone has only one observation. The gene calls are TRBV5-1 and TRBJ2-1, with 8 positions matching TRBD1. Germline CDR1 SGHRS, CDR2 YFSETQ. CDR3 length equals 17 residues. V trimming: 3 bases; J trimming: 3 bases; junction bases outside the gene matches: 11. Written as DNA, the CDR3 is TGCGCCAGCAGCTCGATAAATCGACAGGGGATCTACAATGAGCAGTTCTTC. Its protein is CASSSINRQGIYNEQFF.

CDR3 nucleotides: TGTGCCAGCAGCTTAGCGCGAGCGGGGGCGTCCTACGAGCAGTACTTC. Translating gives CASSLARAGASYEQYF. The chain couples TRBV7-2 to TRBJ2-7, with 8 bases matching TRBD2. Germline V gene lookup returns CDR1 SGHTA and CDR2 FQGNSA. Unmatched junction bases numbered 5, after V lost 0 bases and J lost 1 base. CDR3 length: 16 amino acids.

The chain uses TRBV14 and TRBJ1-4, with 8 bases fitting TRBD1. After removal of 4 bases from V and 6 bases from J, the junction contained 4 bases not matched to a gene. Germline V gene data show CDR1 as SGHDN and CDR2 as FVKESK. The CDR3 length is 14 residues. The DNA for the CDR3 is TGTGCCAGCAGCCCCAGGGGGCCTGATGAAAAACTGTTTTTT. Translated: CASSPRGPDEKLFF.

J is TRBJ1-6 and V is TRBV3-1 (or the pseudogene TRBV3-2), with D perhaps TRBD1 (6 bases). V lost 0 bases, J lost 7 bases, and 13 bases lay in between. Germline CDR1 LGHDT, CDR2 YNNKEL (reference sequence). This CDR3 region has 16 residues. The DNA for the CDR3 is TGTGCCAGCAGCCAAGATTCCAGGGGCCGAAATTCACCCCTCCACTTT. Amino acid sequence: CASSQDSRGRNSPLHF.

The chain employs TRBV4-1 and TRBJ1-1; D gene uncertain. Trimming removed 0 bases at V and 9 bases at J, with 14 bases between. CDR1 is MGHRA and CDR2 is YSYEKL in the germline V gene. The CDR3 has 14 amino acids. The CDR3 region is CASSQDQSRYKAFF. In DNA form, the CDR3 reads TGCGCCAGCAGCCAAGATCAGTCTAGGTACAAAGCTTTCTTT.

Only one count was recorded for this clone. The CDR3 is CASSPEAVGFGPQHF. The DNA of the CDR3 is TGTGCCAGCAGCCCAGAGGCAGTGGGTTTCGGGCCCCAGCATTTT. This chain links TRBV7-2 with TRBJ1-5; D remains ambiguous. V was shortened by 5 bases and J by 9 bases, with 20 bases between the two germline ends. In germline, CDR1 is SGHTA, CDR2 FQGNSA. There are 15 residues in the CDR3.

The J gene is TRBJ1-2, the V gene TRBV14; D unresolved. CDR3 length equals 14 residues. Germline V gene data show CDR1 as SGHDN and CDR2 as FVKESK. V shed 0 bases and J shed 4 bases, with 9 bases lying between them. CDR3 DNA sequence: TGTGCCAGCAGCCAAGATCCACAGCCCTATGGCTACACCTTC. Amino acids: CASSQDPQPYGYTF.

Here the CDR3 DNA reads TGTGCCAGCAGGAAGGGGGAGAGCAATCAGCCCCAGCATTTT. It specifies CASRKGESNQPQHF. The chain combines TRBV2 with TRBJ1-5; TRBD1 is a possible D gene (6 bases). CDR1 is SNHLY and CDR2 is FYNNEI in the germline V gene. The CDR3 totals 14 residues. Trimming took 6 bases from V and 1 from J, leaving 10 bases between them.

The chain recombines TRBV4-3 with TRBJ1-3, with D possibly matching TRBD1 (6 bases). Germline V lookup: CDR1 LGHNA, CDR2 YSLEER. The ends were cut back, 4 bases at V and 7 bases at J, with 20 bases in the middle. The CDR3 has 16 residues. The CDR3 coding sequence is TGCGCCAGCAGCCCCAGTTTGGGGGCGCGGGGGAACACCATATATTTT. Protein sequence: CASSPSLGARGNTIYF.

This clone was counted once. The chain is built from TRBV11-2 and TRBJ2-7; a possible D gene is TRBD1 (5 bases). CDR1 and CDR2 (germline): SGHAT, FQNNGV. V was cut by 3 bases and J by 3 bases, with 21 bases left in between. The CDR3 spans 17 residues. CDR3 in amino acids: CASSFPRVAAGHYEQYF. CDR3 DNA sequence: TGTGCCAGCAGCTTCCCAAGGGTCGCGGCAGGACACTACGAGCAGTACTTC.

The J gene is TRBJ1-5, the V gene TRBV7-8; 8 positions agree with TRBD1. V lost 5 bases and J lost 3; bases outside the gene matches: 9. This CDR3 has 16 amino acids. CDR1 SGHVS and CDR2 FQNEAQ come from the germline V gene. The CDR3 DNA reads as TGTGCCAGCAGCAAAGGGACAGGACTGCCCAATCAGCCCCAGCATTTT. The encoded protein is CASSKGTGLPNQPQHF.

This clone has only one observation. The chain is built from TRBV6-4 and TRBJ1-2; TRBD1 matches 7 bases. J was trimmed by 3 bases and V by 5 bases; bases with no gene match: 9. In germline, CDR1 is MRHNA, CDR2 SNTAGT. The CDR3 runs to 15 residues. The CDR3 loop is CASSPGRGQDYGYTF. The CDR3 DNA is TGTGCCAGCAGTCCCGGAAGGGGGCAGGACTATGGCTACACCTTC.

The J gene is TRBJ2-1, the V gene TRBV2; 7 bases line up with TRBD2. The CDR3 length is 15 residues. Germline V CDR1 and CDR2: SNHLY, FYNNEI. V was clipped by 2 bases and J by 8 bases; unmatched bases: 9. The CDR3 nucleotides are TGTGCCAGCAGTGAAACCCGCGGGGGTTTCGATGAGCAGTTCTTC. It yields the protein CASSETRGGFDEQFF.

The CDR3 loop reads CASSRYSGGDNSPLHF. The CDR3 DNA follows: TGCGCCAGCAGCCGTTATTCAGGGGGCGATAATTCACCCCTCCACTTT. This chain links TRBV5-1 with TRBJ1-6; 8 nucleotides agree with TRBD1. The V segment lost 4 bases and the J segment 5 bases; nucleotides outside the gene matches: 8. The CDR3 is 16 amino acids. CDR1 and CDR2 from the germline V gene are SGHRS and YFSETQ.

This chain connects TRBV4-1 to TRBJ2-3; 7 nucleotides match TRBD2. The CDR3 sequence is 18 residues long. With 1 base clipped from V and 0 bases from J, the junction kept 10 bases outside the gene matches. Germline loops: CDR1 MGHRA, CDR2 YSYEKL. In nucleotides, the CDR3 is TGCGCCAGCAGCCAAGGCCGCTCGGGGGGACCGAGCACAGATACGCAGTATTTT. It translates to CASSQGRSGGPSTDTQYF.

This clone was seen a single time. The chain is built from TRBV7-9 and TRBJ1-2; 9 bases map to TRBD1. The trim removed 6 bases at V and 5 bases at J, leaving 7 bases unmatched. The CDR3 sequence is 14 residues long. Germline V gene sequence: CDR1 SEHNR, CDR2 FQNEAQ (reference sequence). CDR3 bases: TGTGCCAGCAGTACTACCGGGACAGGGTATGGCTACACCTTC. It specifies CASSTTGTGYGYTF.

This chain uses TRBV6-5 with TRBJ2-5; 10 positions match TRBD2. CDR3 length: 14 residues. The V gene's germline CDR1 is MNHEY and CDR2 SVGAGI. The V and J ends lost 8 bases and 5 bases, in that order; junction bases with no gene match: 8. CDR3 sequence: CASRRTSGWETQYF. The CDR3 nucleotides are TGTGCCAGCCGCCGGACTAGCGGTTGGGAGACCCAGTACTTC.